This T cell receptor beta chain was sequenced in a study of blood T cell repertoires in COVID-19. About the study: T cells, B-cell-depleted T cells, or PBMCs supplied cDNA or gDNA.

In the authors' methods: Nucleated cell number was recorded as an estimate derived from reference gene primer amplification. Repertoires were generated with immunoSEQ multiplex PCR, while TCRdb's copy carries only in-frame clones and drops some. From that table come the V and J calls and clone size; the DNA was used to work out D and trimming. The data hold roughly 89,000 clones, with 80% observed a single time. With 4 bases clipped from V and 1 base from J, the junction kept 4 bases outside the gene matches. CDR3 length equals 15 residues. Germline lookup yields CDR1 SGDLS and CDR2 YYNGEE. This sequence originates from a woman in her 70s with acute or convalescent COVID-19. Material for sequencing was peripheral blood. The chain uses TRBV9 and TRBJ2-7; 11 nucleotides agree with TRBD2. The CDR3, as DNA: TGTGCCAGCAGCTCCGGGACTAGCGGTTCCTACGAGCAGTACTTC. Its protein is CASSSGTSGSYEQYF.